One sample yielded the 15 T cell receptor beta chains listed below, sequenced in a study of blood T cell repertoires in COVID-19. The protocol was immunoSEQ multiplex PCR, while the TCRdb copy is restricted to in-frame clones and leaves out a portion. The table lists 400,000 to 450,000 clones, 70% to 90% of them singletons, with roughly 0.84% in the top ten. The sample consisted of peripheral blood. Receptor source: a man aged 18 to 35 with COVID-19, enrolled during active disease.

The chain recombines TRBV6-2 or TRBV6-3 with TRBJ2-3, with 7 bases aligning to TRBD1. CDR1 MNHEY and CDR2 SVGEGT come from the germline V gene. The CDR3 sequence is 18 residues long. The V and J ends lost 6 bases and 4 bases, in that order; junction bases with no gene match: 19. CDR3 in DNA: TGTGCCAGCAGCGGACGTACAGGGGAAAGTCGGGGATCAGATACGCAGTATTTT. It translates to CASSGRTGESRGSDTQYF.

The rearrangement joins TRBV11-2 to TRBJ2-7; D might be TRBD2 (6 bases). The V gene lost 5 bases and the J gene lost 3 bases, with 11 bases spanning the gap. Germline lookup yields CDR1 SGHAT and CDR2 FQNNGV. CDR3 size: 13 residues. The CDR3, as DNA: TGTGCCAGCAGCCCGGGACTTGACTACGAGCAGTACTTC. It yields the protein CASSPGLDYEQYF.

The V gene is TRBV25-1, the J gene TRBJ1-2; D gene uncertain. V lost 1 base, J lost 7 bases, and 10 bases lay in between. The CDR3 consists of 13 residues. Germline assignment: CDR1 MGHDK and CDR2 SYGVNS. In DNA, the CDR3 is TGTGCCAGCAGTGAATTTGAGGGTGGTGGCTACACCTTC. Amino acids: CASSEFEGGGYTF.

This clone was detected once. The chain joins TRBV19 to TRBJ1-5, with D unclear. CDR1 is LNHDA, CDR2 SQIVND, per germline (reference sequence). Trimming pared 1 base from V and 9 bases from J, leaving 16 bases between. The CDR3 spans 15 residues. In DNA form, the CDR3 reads TGTGCCAGTAGTATAGGCCCCGAGGTAGAGCGGCCCCAGCATTTT. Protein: CASSIGPEVERPQHF.

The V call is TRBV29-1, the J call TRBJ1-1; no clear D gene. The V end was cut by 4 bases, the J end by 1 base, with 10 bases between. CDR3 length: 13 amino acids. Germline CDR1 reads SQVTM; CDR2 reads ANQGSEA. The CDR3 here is CSVVRVGNTEAFF. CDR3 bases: TGCAGCGTTGTACGCGTTGGGAACACTGAAGCTTTCTTT.

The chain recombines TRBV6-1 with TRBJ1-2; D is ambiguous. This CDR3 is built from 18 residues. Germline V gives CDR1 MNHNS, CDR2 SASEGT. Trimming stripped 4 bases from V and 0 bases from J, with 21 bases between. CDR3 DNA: TGTGCCAGCAGTGGGGGAGTTGGCGGGTTTACCCCTAACTATGGCTACACCTTC. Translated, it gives CASSGGVGGFTPNYGYTF.

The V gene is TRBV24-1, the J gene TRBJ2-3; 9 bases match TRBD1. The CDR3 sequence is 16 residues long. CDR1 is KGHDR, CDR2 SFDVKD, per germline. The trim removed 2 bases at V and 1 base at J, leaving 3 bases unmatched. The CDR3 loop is CATSDWRTGGTDTQYF. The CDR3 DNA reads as TGTGCCACCAGTGATTGGAGGACAGGGGGCACAGATACGCAGTATTTT.

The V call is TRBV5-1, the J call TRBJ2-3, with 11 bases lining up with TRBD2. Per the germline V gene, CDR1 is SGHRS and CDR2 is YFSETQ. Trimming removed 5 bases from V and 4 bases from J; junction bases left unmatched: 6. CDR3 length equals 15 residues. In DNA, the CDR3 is TGCGCCAGCAGTATAGCGGGAGGGCCCCCAGATACGCAGTATTTT. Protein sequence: CASSIAGGPPDTQYF.

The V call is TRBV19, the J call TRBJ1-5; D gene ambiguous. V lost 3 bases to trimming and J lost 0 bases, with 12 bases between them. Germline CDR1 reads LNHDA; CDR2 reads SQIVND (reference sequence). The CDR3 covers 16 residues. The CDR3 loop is CASSMQARYSNQPQHF. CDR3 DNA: TGTGCCAGTAGTATGCAGGCGCGATATAGCAATCAGCCCCAGCATTTT.

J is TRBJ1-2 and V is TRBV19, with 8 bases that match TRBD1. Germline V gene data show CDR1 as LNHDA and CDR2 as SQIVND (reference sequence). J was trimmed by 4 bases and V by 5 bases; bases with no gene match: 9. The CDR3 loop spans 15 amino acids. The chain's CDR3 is CASSPRTGRTYGYTF. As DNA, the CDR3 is TGTGCCAGTAGTCCTAGGACAGGGAGGACCTATGGCTACACCTTC.

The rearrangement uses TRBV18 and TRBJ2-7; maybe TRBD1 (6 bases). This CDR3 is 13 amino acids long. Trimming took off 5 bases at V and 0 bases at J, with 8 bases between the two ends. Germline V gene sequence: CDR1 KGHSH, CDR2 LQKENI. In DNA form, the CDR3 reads TGTGCCAGCTCAACGGACAGCTCCTACGAGCAGTACTTC. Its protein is CASSTDSSYEQYF.

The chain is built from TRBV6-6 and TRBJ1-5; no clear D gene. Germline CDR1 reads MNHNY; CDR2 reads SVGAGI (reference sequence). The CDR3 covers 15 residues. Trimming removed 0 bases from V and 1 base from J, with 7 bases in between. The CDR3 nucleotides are TGTGCCAGCAGTTACTCGGGAGGAAGCAATCAGCCCCAGCATTTT. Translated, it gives CASSYSGGSNQPQHF.

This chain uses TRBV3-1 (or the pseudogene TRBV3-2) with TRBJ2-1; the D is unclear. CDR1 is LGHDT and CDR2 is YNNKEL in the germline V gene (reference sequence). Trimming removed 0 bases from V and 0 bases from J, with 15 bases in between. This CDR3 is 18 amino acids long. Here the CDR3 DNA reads TGTGCCAGCAGCCAAGACCACCCAATTCTCAGCTCCTACAATGAGCAGTTCTTC. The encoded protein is CASSQDHPILSSYNEQFF.

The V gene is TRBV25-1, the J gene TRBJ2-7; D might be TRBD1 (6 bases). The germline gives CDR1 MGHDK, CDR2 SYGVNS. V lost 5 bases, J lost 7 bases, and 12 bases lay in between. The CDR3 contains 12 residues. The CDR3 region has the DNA TGTGCCAGCAGTAAGGGGGTCGCGGAGCAGTACTTC. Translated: CASSKGVAEQYF.

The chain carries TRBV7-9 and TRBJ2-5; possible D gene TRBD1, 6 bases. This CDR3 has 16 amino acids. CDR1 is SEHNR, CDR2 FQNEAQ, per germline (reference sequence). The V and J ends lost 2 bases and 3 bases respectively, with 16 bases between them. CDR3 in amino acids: CASSLFRTADEETQYF. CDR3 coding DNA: TGTGCCAGCAGCTTATTCCGGACAGCTGATGAAGAGACCCAGTACTTC.